This is a list of T cell receptor beta chains from one sample in a study of T cell responses to AZD1222 COVID-19 vaccine. Produced via immunoSEQ multiplex PCR; TCRdb's table is partial and in-frame only. The sample lists about 170,000 clones; 75% to 95% were seen once. Here the sequenced sample was peripheral blood, taken on day 0 of AZD1222 vaccination. These receptors originate from an adult in good health. CDR3s include the opening cysteine and the closing phenylalanine or tryptophan. A D gene is named only where the DNA matches it firmly. Part of the rows lack a size; the others show once, few, many or a class for expanded clones.

J gene	clone size	V gene	D gene	CDR3 DNA	CDR3 protein
TRBJ2-3	NA	TRBV7-7	NA	TGTGCTAGCAGCTCAGGGGGGGTCGGAGATACGCAGTATTTT	CASSSGGVGDTQYF
TRBJ2-2	NA	TRBV5-1	TRBD2	TGCGCCAGCAGACTCCTAGCGGGGGTGACGGGCGGGGAGCTGTTTTTT	CASRLLAGVTGGELFF
TRBJ1-2	NA	TRBV4-3	NA	TGCGCCAGCAGCCAAGTGCCAGTCCGAAGCCTCCGGTATGGCTACACCTTC	CASSQVPVRSLRYGYTF
TRBJ1-2	NA	TRBV28	NA	TGTGCCAGCAGTTCCCATGGAGGCCCTAACTATGGCTACACCTTC	CASSSHGGPNYGYTF
TRBJ1-2	NA	TRBV21-1	NA	TGTGCCAGCAGCAAACGCGGACGGGATTATGGCTACACCTTC	CASSKRGRDYGYTF
TRBJ2-2	NA	TRBV27	TRBD1	TGTGCCAGCAGTCCAGGACAGGGGGCGAACACCGGGGAGCTGTTTTTT	CASSPGQGANTGELFF
TRBJ2-2	few	TRBV2	NA	TGTGCCAGCAGTGATTGGGGGCAGAGAACCGGGGAGCTGTTTTTT	CASSDWGQRTGELFF
TRBJ2-1	NA	TRBV27	TRBD2	TGTGCCAGCAGATTTCTTGGGACTAGCGTGGACAATGAGCAGTTCTTC	CASRFLGTSVDNEQFF
TRBJ1-6	NA	TRBV7-9	NA	TGTGCCAGCAGCTCGGGGGGGCTGAGCTCCTATAATTCACCCCTCCACTTT	CASSSGGLSSYNSPLHF
TRBJ2-3	NA	TRBV4-2	NA	TGTGCCAGCAGCCAAGATCGTCTAGTTGTAGATACGCAGTATTTT	CASSQDRLVVDTQYF
TRBJ1-5	NA	TRBV6-2/TRBV6-3	NA	TGTGCCAGCAGCCTACAGGGAGTACAGCCCCAGCATTTT	CASSLQGVQPQHF
TRBJ1-6	NA	TRBV4-3	TRBD1	TGCGCCAGCAGCCAAGAGGACAGGGGATATTCACCCCTCCACTTT	CASSQEDRGYSPLHF
TRBJ1-2	NA	TRBV18	NA	TGTGCCAGCTCACCACTTCGGGGGATCTATGGCTACACCTTC	CASSPLRGIYGYTF
TRBJ1-2	NA	TRBV12-3/TRBV12-4	NA	TGTGCCAGCAGTGGGATGCTGGGCTACACCTTC	CASSGMLGYTF
TRBJ2-3	NA	TRBV27	NA	TGTGCCAGCAGTTTATTCATAGGGGCTAGCACAGATACGCAGTATTTT	CASSLFIGASTDTQYF
TRBJ1-5	NA	TRBV19	TRBD1	TGTGCCAGTAGGCTGGACAGGGGGCTATGGCAGCCCCAGCATTTT	CASRLDRGLWQPQHF
TRBJ1-2	NA	TRBV7-2	TRBD1	TGTGCCAGCAGCTTAGAGAACCAGGGGGGTTCTGGCTACACCTTC	CASSLENQGGSGYTF
TRBJ1-1	NA	TRBV18	NA	TGTGCCAGCTCACCACTCGAGGCGCGGCACACTGAAGCTTTCTTT	CASSPLEARHTEAFF
TRBJ1-2	NA	TRBV7-9	NA	TGTGCCAGCAGCTTAGACTTCTATGGCTACACCTTC	CASSLDFYGYTF
TRBJ2-2	once	TRBV7-3	NA	TGTGCCAGCAGCTTAGCCCCAGTACAGGGTGGCGGGGAGCTGTTTTTT	CASSLAPVQGGGELFF
TRBJ2-2	few	TRBV7-3	NA	TGTGCCAGCAGCCTCGGGACTTTAAGCACCGGGGAGCTGTTTTTT	CASSLGTLSTGELFF
TRBJ2-7	NA	TRBV27	TRBD2	TGTGCCAGCAGCGACAGAAAGGGACTAGCGGGGGGATCGTACGAGCAGTACTTC	CASSDRKGLAGGSYEQYF
TRBJ1-3	NA	TRBV19	NA	TGTGCCAGTAGTATCGAACTGGGACGAAACACCATATATTTT	CASSIELGRNTIYF
TRBJ2-2	once	TRBV19	NA	TGTGCCAGTAGTATAGGGGGGGTAGCCGGGGAGCTGTTTTTT	CASSIGGVAGELFF
TRBJ1-6	NA	TRBV7-2	NA	TGTGCCAGCAGCCAGCCGGGGCGTCCGAATTCACCCCTCCACTTT	CASSQPGRPNSPLHF
TRBJ2-1	NA	TRBV5-1	TRBD1	TGCGCCAGCAGTTGGTTGCCGGGACAGGGAGAAAGAAATGAGCAGTTCTTC	CASSWLPGQGERNEQFF
TRBJ1-5	NA	TRBV7-2	NA	TGTGCCAGCAGCCCTCAATGGGATCAGCCCCAGCATTTT	CASSPQWDQPQHF
TRBJ1-1	NA	TRBV6-5	NA	TGTGCCAGCAGAGATTCAGGGATGGCTGAAGCTTTCTTT	CASRDSGMAEAFF
TRBJ1-2	NA	TRBV3-1/TRBV3-2	NA	TGTGCCAGCAGCCAAGGGTATGGCTACACCTTC	CASSQGYGYTF
TRBJ1-2	NA	TRBV29-1	TRBD1	TGCAGCGTTGAGAGCGGGGCAGGGGGCGTAGATGGCTACACCTTC	CSVESGAGGVDGYTF
TRBJ1-1	once	TRBV19	NA	TGTGCCAGTACCATAGGATGGGGCACTGAAGCTTTCTTT	CASTIGWGTEAFF
TRBJ2-7	NA	TRBV27	NA	TGTGCCAGCAGTCCTCGGACAGCCTACGAGCAGTACTTC	CASSPRTAYEQYF
TRBJ1-5	NA	TRBV18	NA	TGTGCCAGCTCACCGGGGGTTCTTCAGCCCCAGCATTTT	CASSPGVLQPQHF
TRBJ1-6	NA	TRBV6-2/TRBV6-3	NA	TGTGCCAGCAGTTTGGGGAACTCACCCCTCCACTTT	CASSLGNSPLHF
TRBJ1-2	NA	TRBV20-1	TRBD1	TGCAGTGCTAGTGCGGACAGGGTGAATAATGGCTACACCTTC	CSASADRVNNGYTF
TRBJ1-1	NA	TRBV7-2	NA	TGTGCCAGCAGCTTACGGGATGACACTGAAGCTTTCTTT	CASSLRDDTEAFF
TRBJ1-5	NA	TRBV27	NA	TGTGCCAGCAGTGGCACGGATCAGCCCCAGCATTTT	CASSGTDQPQHF
TRBJ1-5	NA	TRBV6-5	NA	TGTGCCAGCAGTTACCGGGGGAATCAGCCCCAGCATTTT	CASSYRGNQPQHF
TRBJ1-1	NA	TRBV14	TRBD1	TGTGCCAGCAGCCATTGGGACAGGGGTGAAGCTTTCTTT	CASSHWDRGEAFF
TRBJ1-3	once	TRBV7-2	NA	TGTGCCAGCAGTCAAGACAGAATGGTGGACACCATATATTTT	CASSQDRMVDTIYF
TRBJ1-6	NA	TRBV6-5	NA	TGTGCCAGCAGTTTCGGGCCAGAGAATTCACCCCTCCACTTT	CASSFGPENSPLHF
TRBJ1-1	NA	TRBV11-3	NA	TGTGCCAGCAGCTTATCCCCCCAGAGGAACACTGAAGCTTTCTTT	CASSLSPQRNTEAFF
TRBJ1-5	once	TRBV11-2	NA	TGTGCCAGCAGCTTAGGGAACATTCAAAGCAATCAGCCCCAGCATTTT	CASSLGNIQSNQPQHF
TRBJ2-7	NA	TRBV28	NA	TGTGCCAGCAACACCCCTGGGGCAGGGAACTACGAGCAGTACTTC	CASNTPGAGNYEQYF
TRBJ1-1	NA	TRBV12-3/TRBV12-4	NA	TGTGCCAGCAGTCTACGCAGCCCTCGTGAAGCTTTCTTT	CASSLRSPREAFF
TRBJ2-4	NA	TRBV18	TRBD1	TGTGCCAGCTCGCGGACAGGGGCAACCAAAAACATTCAGTACTTC	CASSRTGATKNIQYF
TRBJ2-1	NA	TRBV6-1	TRBD2	TGTGCCAGCAGTGAAGTCCTAGCGGGGGAGCAGTTCTTC	CASSEVLAGEQFF
TRBJ1-5	NA	TRBV10-2	NA	TGCGCCAGCAGTGAGATAGGGGATCAGCCCCAGCATTTT	CASSEIGDQPQHF
TRBJ2-3	NA	TRBV11-2	NA	TGTGCCAGCAGCTTCGAGGGGGGCCCAGATACGCAGTATTTT	CASSFEGGPDTQYF
TRBJ2-2	NA	TRBV7-2	NA	TGTGCCAGCAGCTTACTGAACACCGGGGAGCTGTTTTTT	CASSLLNTGELFF
TRBJ2-1	NA	TRBV5-1	NA	TGCGCCAGCTCAGAGGGCGGGACAGCCTACAATGAGCAGTTCTTC	CASSEGGTAYNEQFF
TRBJ2-2	NA	TRBV2	TRBD2	TGTGCCAGCAATCGCGGGGGGTTCGTCGGGGAGCTGTTTTTT	CASNRGGFVGELFF
TRBJ2-3	NA	TRBV18	NA	TGTGCCAGCTCACCACCGCTTGGGACAGATACGCAGTATTTT	CASSPPLGTDTQYF